This T cell receptor (beta chain) is from a study of control samples from healthy donors and cancer patients. The repertoire was sequenced with immunoSEQ multiplex PCR; TCRdb's copy has only in-frame clones and lacks some. The sample has some 95,000 clones, over 60% seen once. Material for sequencing was blood. The receptor comes from a woman under 40 in good health.

The CDR3 protein is CASSMFGTAYEQYF. CDR3 bases: TGTGCCAGTAGTATGTTCGGGACAGCTTACGAGCAGTACTTC. This chain links TRBV19 with TRBJ2-7, with 7 bases lining up with TRBD1. The trim removed 3 bases at V and 4 bases at J, leaving 6 bases unmatched. CDR1 LNHDA and CDR2 SQIVND come from the germline V gene (reference sequence). This CDR3 comprises 14 residues.